What follows are 4 T cell receptor beta chains derived from one specimen sequenced in a study of OX40 agonist ivuxolimab in advanced cancers. TCRdb keeps only in-frame clones here, not all; method: immunoSEQ multiplex PCR. This table holds tens of thousands of clones, 65% to 85% found once. The input for sequencing was CD4+ or CD8+ T cells sorted from blood, taken in a trial of the OX40 agonist ivuxolimab. All receptors derive from an adult with an advanced solid tumor such as melanoma, head and neck, liver or kidney cancer.

Only a few counts were recorded for this clone. This chain connects TRBV2 to TRBJ1-1; TRBD1 might be the D (5 bases). CDR1 is SNHLY and CDR2 is FYNNEI in the germline V gene. Deletions cut 8 bases from V and 1 base from J, with 17 bases between. This CDR3 is 15 amino acids long. Here the CDR3 reads CASGGHPGENTEAFF. DNA for the CDR3: TGTGCCAGCGGTGGCCACCCGGGGGAGAACACTGAAGCTTTCTTT.

The chain is built from TRBV5-4 and TRBJ2-7; D may be TRBD1 (5 bases). The length of the CDR3 is 13 residues. From germline, CDR1 is SGHNT and CDR2 YYREEE (reference sequence). V dropped 1 base and J dropped 5 bases, with 10 bases sitting between them. The CDR3 coding sequence is TGTGCCAGCAGCTTGCCAGGGTCCCACGAGCAGTACTTC. Its translation: CASSLPGSHEQYF.

This chain connects TRBV4-1 to TRBJ2-3, with D maybe TRBD1 (5 bases). Trimming stripped 2 bases from V and 0 bases from J, with 6 bases between. This CDR3 contains 14 residues. Germline loops: CDR1 MGHRA, CDR2 YSYEKL. CDR3 bases: TGCGCCAGCAGCCAACAGGGAAGCACAGATACGCAGTATTTT. Its translation: CASSQQGSTDTQYF.

V usage is TRBV5-1 and J usage is TRBJ1-4; tentatively, D is TRBD1 (5 bases). Germline V gene data show CDR1 as SGHRS and CDR2 as YFSETQ. V lost 5 bases and J 5 bases, leaving 16 bases between the germline ends. The CDR3 runs to 15 residues. CDR3 amino acids: CASSRDLRGNEKLFF. The CDR3 DNA sequence: TGCGCCAGCAGTAGAGACCTCCGGGGGAATGAAAAACTGTTTTTT.